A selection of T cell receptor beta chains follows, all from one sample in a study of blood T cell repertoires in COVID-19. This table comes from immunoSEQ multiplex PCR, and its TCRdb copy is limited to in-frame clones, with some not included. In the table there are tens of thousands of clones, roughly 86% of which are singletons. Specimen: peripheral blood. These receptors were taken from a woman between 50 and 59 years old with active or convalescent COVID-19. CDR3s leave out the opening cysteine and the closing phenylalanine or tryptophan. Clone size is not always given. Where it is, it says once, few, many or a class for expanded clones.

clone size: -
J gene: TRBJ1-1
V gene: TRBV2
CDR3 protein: ASSEVRGIDTEAF

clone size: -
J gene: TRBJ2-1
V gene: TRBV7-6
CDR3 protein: ASSLLASSYNEQF

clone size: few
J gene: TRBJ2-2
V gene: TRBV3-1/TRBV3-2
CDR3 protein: ASSRGLALVFTGELF

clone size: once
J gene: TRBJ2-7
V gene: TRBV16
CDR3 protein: ASSQSRQINEQY

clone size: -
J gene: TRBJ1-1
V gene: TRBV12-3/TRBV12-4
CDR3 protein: ASTSLGGGGAF

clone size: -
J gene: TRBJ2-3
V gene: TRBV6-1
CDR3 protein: ASSEQGGRTDTQY

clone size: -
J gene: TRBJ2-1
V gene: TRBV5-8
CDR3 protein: ASSPQREIDEQF

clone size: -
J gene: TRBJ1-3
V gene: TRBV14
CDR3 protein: ASSQDPIDSRFSGNTIY

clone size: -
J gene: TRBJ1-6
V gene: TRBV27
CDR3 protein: ASSVDRDNSPLH

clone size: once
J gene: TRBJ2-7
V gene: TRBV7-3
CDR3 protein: ASSQGQGEQY

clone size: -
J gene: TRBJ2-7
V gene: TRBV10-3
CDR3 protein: AISEGLAGGPGKYEQY

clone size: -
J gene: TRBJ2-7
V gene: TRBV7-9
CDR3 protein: ASSPRDRGTYEQY

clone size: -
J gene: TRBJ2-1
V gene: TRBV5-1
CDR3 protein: ASSSGTRDYNEQF

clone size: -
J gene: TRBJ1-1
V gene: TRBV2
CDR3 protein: ASIEQGAITEAF

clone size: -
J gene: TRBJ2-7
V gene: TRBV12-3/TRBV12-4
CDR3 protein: ASSPPTSYEQY

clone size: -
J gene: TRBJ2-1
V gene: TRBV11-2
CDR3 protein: ASRQNSGQF

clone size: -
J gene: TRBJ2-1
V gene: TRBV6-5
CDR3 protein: ASRPGLALLNEQF

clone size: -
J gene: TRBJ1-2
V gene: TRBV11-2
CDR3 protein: ASSLGQGSYGYT

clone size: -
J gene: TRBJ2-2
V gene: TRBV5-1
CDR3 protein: ATGGTPNTGELF

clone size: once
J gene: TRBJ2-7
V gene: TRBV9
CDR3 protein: ASSVGGSRGEQY

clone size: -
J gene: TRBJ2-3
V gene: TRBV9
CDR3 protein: ASSPGGRSADTQY

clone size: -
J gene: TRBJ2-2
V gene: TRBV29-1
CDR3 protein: SVSGGLNTGELF

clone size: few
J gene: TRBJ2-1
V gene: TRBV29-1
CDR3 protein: SVDGSGRRDFNEQF

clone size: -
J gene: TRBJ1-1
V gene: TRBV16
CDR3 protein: ASSQSPGIYEAF

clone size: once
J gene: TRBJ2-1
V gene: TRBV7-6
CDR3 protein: ASSPTGLAGANEQF

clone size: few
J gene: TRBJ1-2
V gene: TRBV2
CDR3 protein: ARQGQGENYGYT

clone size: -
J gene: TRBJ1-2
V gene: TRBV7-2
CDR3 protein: ASSLVQGTVDGYT

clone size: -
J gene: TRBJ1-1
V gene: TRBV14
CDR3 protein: ADGGRYTEAF

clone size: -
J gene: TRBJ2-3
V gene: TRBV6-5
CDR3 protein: ASSPARGPGDTQY

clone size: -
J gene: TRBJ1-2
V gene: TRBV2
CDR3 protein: ASSARGSYYGYT

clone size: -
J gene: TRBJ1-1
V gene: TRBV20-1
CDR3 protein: SARSWTEAF

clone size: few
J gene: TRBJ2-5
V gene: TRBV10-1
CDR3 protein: ASSDRVEETQY

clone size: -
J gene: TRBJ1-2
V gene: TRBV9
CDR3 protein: ASSASPTVTGSGYT

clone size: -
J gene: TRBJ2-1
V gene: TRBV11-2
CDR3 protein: ASSMTSGKYNEQF

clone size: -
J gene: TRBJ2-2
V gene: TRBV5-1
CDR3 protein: ASSGGESSASNTGELF

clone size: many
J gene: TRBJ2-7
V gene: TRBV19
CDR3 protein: ASSIRLAYEQY

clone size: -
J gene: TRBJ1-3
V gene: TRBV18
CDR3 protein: ASRLGGTSGNTIY

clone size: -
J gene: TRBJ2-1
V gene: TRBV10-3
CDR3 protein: AISESLSGTSGYNEQF

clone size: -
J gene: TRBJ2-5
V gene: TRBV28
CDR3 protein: ASSYRGGLY

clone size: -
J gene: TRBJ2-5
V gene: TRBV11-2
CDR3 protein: ASSLDRAGGTQY

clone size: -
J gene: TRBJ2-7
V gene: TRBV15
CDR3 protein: ATSRDLEKDEQY

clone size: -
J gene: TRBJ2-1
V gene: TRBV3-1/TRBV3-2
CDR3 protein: ASSQPGLAGVRAYNEQF

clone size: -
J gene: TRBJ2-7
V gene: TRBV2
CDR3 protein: ASKQGWDEQY

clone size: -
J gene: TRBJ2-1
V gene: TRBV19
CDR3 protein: ATRREAHNEQF

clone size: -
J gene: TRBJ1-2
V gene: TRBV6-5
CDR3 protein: ASSYSGQGNYGYT

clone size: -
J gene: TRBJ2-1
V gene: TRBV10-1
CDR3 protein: ASSTSRYNEQF

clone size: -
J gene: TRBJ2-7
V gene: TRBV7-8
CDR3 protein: ASSLGAGLSYEQY

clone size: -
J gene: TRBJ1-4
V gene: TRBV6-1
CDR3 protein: ASSEAQQGGEKLF

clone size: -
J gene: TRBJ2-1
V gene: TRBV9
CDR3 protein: ASSVAVSALNNEQF

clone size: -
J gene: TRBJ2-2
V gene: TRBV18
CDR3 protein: ASSPLRGTGELF

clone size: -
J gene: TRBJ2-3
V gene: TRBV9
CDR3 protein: ASSVSGTAITDTQY

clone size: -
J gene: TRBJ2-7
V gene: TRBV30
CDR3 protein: AWSVLGVTFYEQY

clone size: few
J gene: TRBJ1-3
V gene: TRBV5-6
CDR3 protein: ASSFGQGIFGNTIY

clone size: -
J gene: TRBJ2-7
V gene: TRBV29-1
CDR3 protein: SVTSGVSYEQY

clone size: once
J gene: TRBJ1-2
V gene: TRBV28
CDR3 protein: ASSLSRNYGYT